This TCR beta chain came from a study of blood T cell repertoires in COVID-19. Under the authors' procedure: By means of reference gene primer amplification, nucleated cell counts were estimated. TCRdb keeps only in-frame clones here, not all; method: immunoSEQ multiplex PCR. D and trimming come from the DNA, and the V and J calls and clone size come from that table. The repertoire includes about 230,000 clones, 83% of them detected once, and 1.3% sits in the top ten. Between the trimmed V and J ends, which lost 5 bases and 4 bases, there was a span of 12 bases. The CDR3 loop spans 13 amino acids. Germline V gene sequence: CDR1 SGHRS, CDR2 YFSETQ.

The rearrangement links TRBV5-1 to TRBJ2-5; TRBD1 might be the D (5 bases). The sequenced sample consisted of peripheral blood. This clonotype was sampled from a woman aged 25-40 years with COVID-19, enrolled during active disease. Written as DNA, the CDR3 is TGCGCCAGCAGAAACCAGGGATCAGAGACCCAGTACTTC. This codes for CASRNQGSETQYF.